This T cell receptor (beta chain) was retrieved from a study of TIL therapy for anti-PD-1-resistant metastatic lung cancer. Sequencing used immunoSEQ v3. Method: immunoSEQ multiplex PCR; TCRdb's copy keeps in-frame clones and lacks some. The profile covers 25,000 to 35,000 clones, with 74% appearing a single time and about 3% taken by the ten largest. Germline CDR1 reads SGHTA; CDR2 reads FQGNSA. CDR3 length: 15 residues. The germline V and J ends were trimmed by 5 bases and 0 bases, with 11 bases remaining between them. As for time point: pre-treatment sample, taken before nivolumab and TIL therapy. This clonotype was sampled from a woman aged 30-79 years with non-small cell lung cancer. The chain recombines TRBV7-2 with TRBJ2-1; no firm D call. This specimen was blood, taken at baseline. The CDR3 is CASSLPTSSYNEQFF. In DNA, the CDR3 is TGTGCCAGCAGCCTCCCTACCAGCTCCTACAATGAGCAGTTCTTC. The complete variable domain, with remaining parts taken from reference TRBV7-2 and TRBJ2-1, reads GAGVSQSPSNKVTEKGKDVELRCDPISGHTALYWYRQSLGQGLEFLIYFQGNSAPDKSGLPSDRFSAERTGGSVSTLTIQRTQQEDSAVYLCASSLPTSSYNEQFFGPGTRLTVL.